This TCR beta chain was documented in a study of blood T cell repertoires in COVID-19 (dated by TCRdb to the early 2020s). Regarding the complete study: Samples covering the acute and convalescent phases of COVID-19 were provided by collaborators in the United States, Italy and Spain. The repertoires were released in a freely available public database intended as a resource for research on the immune response to SARS-CoV-2. The samples were drawn from two sources: the first 160 participants of the ongoing ImmuneRACE study, and over 950 subjects contributed by 6 global collaborators. The sample metadata nearly always contained a de-identified subject ID, COVID-19 status, age in years and sex. HLA class I and class II types, where available, came from metadata supplied by the sample provider rather than from assay-based typing. Deeply sampled blood TCRbeta repertoires from subjects exposed to, actively infected with, or recovered from COVID-19 were included in the dataset. The prospective study material was composed of cDNA or gDNA derived from T cells, B-cell-depleted T cells, or PBMCs. Results and caveats for the whole study, not just this receptor: How much clinical and demographic metadata was included differed by source and by participant, and the metadata was provided uncurated.

In the prospective study, participants were about 18 to 95 years old, resided in under 30 geographic areas of the United States, and were enrolled through a virtual design. In the prospective study, cohorts were assigned on the basis of participant-reported clinical history obtained from a screening survey and a study questionnaire. Recovered participants in ImmuneRACE Cohort 3 were defined by two consecutive negative NP/OP PCR tests, clearance by a healthcare professional, or resolution of symptoms. In the prospective study, whole blood, serum and a nasopharyngeal or oropharyngeal swab were collected from each participant by mobile phlebotomists. Prospective study participants could optionally give additional blood draws and questionnaires over a 2-month period. Blood samples from the prospective study were shipped frozen or at room temperature prior to DNA extraction. With respect to this clone: Its antigen remains undetermined. No quality values exist for individual bases; no much larger clone is one base distant.

TCRbeta CDR3 regions were amplified from genomic DNA by means of the immunoSEQ Assay, a bias-controlled multiplex PCR. As for the authors' bioinformatics: The number of nucleated cells in each sample was estimated from the amplification of reference gene primers within the assay. Sequence reads were collapsed and filtered to measure the absolute abundance of every unique TCRbeta CDR3 rearrangement. Productive Simpson clonality was computed per sample as the square root of Simpson's diversity index over productive rearrangements. TCRdb took this table from immuneACCESS and kept in-frame rearrangements with V and J called. Such tables lack part of the clones; where checked against another copy, unresolved V genes explain under half of the gap, and the rest is unexplained. The V and J calls and clone size come from that table; D and trimming were worked out from the DNA. The sample table records about 250,000 clones; approximately 85% of these occur just once. The biggest ten clones account for about 4.1% of the sample.

Taken from the germline V gene, the CDR1 and CDR2 loops are MDHEN and SYDVKM. Taken from cysteine to phenylalanine, the CDR3 has 16 residues. Kept here is only the CDR3 DNA, which spans 48 bases and is read in frame from base 1. For this chain, trimming is 3 bases at the V end and 3 bases at the J end, and the number of junction bases without a gene match is 10. This chain is built from TRBV28 and TRBJ1-1, with 7 bases in between that match TRBD1. Sequences were obtained from PBMCs or T cells enriched from blood (not recorded which). This clonotype was obtained from a woman between 25 and 40 years old who had recovered from COVID-19. The DNA sequence is as follows: TGTGCCAGCAGTTTCAAGACAGGGAGTCTAGACACTGAAGCTTTCTTT. It specifies CASSFKTGSLDTEAFF.